Below, 19 T cell receptor beta chains from the same sample are listed, as sequenced in a study of beta chain features in type 1 diabetes. The study reverse transcribed the entire isolated RNA, so it sequenced expressed TCRB transcripts. The assay was immunoSEQ multiplex PCR, and TCRdb's table has in-frame clones only and misses some. The table shows around 400,000 clones, with over 13% occurring only once. What was sequenced was naive CD4+ T cells from blood. Receptors were obtained from a woman under 30 in good health.

Only a few counts were recorded for this clone. The chain joins TRBV27 to TRBJ2-5; TRBD2 matches at 8 bases. The CDR3 extends over 15 amino acids. Germline V CDR1 and CDR2: MNHEY, SMNVEV (reference sequence). After removal of 8 bases from V and 5 bases from J, the junction contained 13 bases not matched to a gene. The CDR3 here is CASAPRGGRGETQYF. The CDR3 region has the DNA TGTGCCAGCGCTCCCCGGGGGGGTCGGGGGGAGACCCAGTACTTC.

J is TRBJ2-5 and V is TRBV5-1; the match to TRBD1 covers 10 bases. This CDR3 is built from 17 residues. From germline, CDR1 is SGHRS and CDR2 YFSETQ. The trim removed 2 bases at V and 1 base at J, leaving 8 bases unmatched. CDR3 loop: CASSLSATGGSQETQYF. The CDR3, as DNA: TGCGCCAGCAGCTTAAGCGCGACAGGGGGCTCCCAAGAGACCCAGTACTTC.

The sample holds a few counts of this clone. V is TRBV29-1 and J is TRBJ1-2, with D hard to call. This CDR3 contains 13 residues. Germline V gives CDR1 SQVTM, CDR2 ANQGSEA. The V end was cut by 5 bases, the J end by 0 bases, with 10 bases between. In nucleotides, the CDR3 is TGCAGCGTTTCAGCGGGAACTAACTATGGCTACACCTTC. As protein: CSVSAGTNYGYTF.

The V and J genes are TRBV2 and TRBJ2-1, with 14 positions matching TRBD2. Germline values: CDR1 SNHLY, CDR2 FYNNEI. V was clipped by 4 bases and J by 8 bases; unmatched bases: 4. This CDR3 has 15 amino acids. The DNA for the CDR3 is TGTGCCAGCAGTGCGGGACTAGCGGGAGTTTATGAGCAGTTCTTC. Encoded protein: CASSAGLAGVYEQFF. Variable domain in full (rest from reference TRBV2 and TRBJ2-1): EPEVTQTPSHQVTQMGQEVILRCVPISNHLYFYWYRQILGQKVEFLVSFYNNEISEKSEIFDDQFSVERPDGSNFTLKIRSTKLEDSAMYFCASSAGLAGVYEQFFGPGTRLTVL.

In this sample, this clone turned up a few times. In the same sample, other DNA sequences code for this CDR3. This rearrangement joins TRBV27 to TRBJ2-7, with TRBD1 matching 10 bases. After removal of 5 bases from V and 3 bases from J, the junction contained 4 bases not matched to a gene. CDR1 is MNHEY and CDR2 is SMNVEV in the germline V gene (reference sequence). This CDR3 comprises 14 residues. The CDR3 DNA reads TGTGCCAGCAGTCTACGGACAGGGGGCTACGAGCAGTACTTC. Its translation is CASSLRTGGYEQYF.

This clone was found a few times. J is TRBJ1-5 and V is TRBV6-5; no firm D call. Trimming left V 4 bases short and J 4 bases short, with 11 bases between. The CDR3 consists of 14 residues. Germline V CDR1 and CDR2: MNHEY, SVGAGI. CDR3 residues: CASSLRSRNQPQHF. CDR3 bases: TGTGCCAGCAGTTTAAGAAGCAGGAATCAGCCCCAGCATTTT.

In its sample, this clone was seen a few times. The rearrangement links TRBV19 to TRBJ2-1; TRBD1 agrees at 7 bases. The ends lost 6 bases at V and 5 bases at J; junction bases unmatched: 7. CDR3 length: 14 amino acids. Germline V gene lookup returns CDR1 LNHDA and CDR2 SQIVND (reference sequence). CDR3 sequence: CASSLGTVDNEQFF. The CDR3 DNA follows: TGTGCCAGTAGCCTTGGGACAGTGGACAATGAGCAGTTCTTC.

The chain combines TRBV18 with TRBJ2-5; 7 bases are a match to TRBD1. Trimming took 3 bases from V and 3 from J; bases not matched to a gene: 4. CDR1 is KGHSH and CDR2 is LQKENI in the germline V gene. This CDR3 is 14 amino acids long. CDR3 in DNA: TGTGCCAGCTCACCCGGACAGGAGGAAGAGACCCAGTACTTC. This codes for CASSPGQEEETQYF.

J is TRBJ2-1 and V is TRBV5-6; 12 bases are a match to TRBD2. Losses at the gene ends were 2 bases for V and 13 bases for J; bases not matched to a gene: 16. This CDR3 is built from 17 residues. The germline gives CDR1 SGHDT, CDR2 YYEEEE. CDR3 sequence (DNA): TGTGCCAGCAGCTTTGAAATACTAGCGGGAGGACTAAGACGACAGTTCTTC. Its translation: CASSFEILAGGLRRQFF. The variable domain in full, completed from reference TRBV5-6 and TRBJ2-1, reads DAGVTQSPTHLIKTRGQQVTLRCSPKSGHDTVSWYQQALGQGPQFIFQYYEEEERQRGNFPDRFSGHQFPNYSSELNVNALLLGDSALYLCASSFEILAGGLRRQFFGPGTRLTVL.

This clone was observed a few times. The rearrangement uses TRBV14 and TRBJ2-1; D is ambiguous. The germline gives CDR1 SGHDN, CDR2 FVKESK. The CDR3 spans 13 residues. Trimming removed 4 bases from V and 9 bases from J, with 13 bases in between. Here the CDR3 reads CASSPRVNGEQFF. The CDR3 bases are TGTGCCAGCAGCCCTCGCGTGAATGGTGAGCAGTTCTTC.

This clone was counted a few times. Within the sample, other DNA sequences also encode this same CDR3. The V and J genes are TRBV18 and TRBJ1-1, with D unclear. CDR3 length: 13 residues. The V and J ends lost 2 bases and 1 base respectively, with 5 bases between them. The germline V gene has CDR1 KGHSH and CDR2 LQKENI. CDR3 protein: CASSPGRNTEAFF. CDR3 sequence (DNA): TGTGCCAGCTCACCAGGGCGGAACACTGAAGCTTTCTTT.

The chain carries TRBV14 and TRBJ2-6; 7 positions agree with TRBD2. V lost 0 bases and J lost 0; bases outside the gene matches: 5. Germline CDR1 SGHDN, CDR2 FVKESK. The CDR3 totals 18 residues. CDR3 amino acids: CASSQDIIAGSGANVLTF. The CDR3 nucleotides read TGTGCCAGCAGCCAAGATATAATAGCGGGCTCTGGGGCCAACGTCCTGACTTTC.

The rearrangement uses TRBV15 and TRBJ2-5; D call uncertain. V lost 0 bases and J 7 bases, leaving 21 bases between the germline ends. CDR1 LNHNV and CDR2 YYDKDF come from the germline V gene (reference sequence). This CDR3 is built from 17 residues. DNA for the CDR3: TGTGCCACCAGCAGAGATCGACGAGCCACTCTTGACATGACCCAGTACTTC. As protein: CATSRDRRATLDMTQYF. Full variable domain (missing parts from reference TRBV15 and TRBJ2-5): DAMVIQNPRYQVTQFGKPVTLSCSQTLNHNVMYWYQQKSSQAPKLLFHYYDKDFNNEADTPDNFQSRRPNTSFCFLDIRSPGLGDTAMYLCATSRDRRATLDMTQYFGPGTRLLVL.

Here the CDR3 reads CASSPPLPGTGNIQYF. In DNA form, the CDR3 reads TGTGCCAGCAGTCCACCCCTACCTGGGACAGGGAACATTCAGTACTTC. V usage is TRBV28 and J usage is TRBJ2-4; TRBD1 aligns across 9 bases. The CDR3 consists of 16 residues. The junction had 12 bases not matched to a gene; V was cut back by 5 bases and J by 7 bases. CDR1 and CDR2 (germline): MDHEN, SYDVKM.

This clone came up a few times. This sequence joins TRBV7-2 and TRBJ2-7, with TRBD1 matching over 8 bases. With V trimmed by 5 bases and J by 8 bases, 14 bases remained unmatched. This CDR3 contains 15 residues. Germline CDR1 reads SGHTA; CDR2 reads FQGNSA. CDR3 DNA: TGTGCCAGCAGCCCCCAGCCGGGACAGGTCTCCCAGCAGTACTTC. The encoded protein is CASSPQPGQVSQQYF.

There are a few counts of this clone. The CDR3 loop reads CASSLQGADTQYF. CDR3 DNA sequence: TGTGCCAGCAGTTTGCAGGGGGCAGATACGCAGTATTTT. This chain connects TRBV28 to TRBJ2-3, with 7 bases that match TRBD1. The germline V gene has CDR1 MDHEN and CDR2 SYDVKM. The CDR3 loop spans 13 amino acids. The ends lost 3 bases at V and 4 bases at J; junction bases unmatched: 1.

The table lists this clone with a few counts. The rearrangement uses TRBV30 and TRBJ1-2; the D is unclear. Between the trimmed V and J ends, which lost 0 bases and 4 bases, there was a span of 9 bases. CDR1 is GTSNPN and CDR2 is SVGIG in the germline V gene (reference sequence). The CDR3 has 13 residues. CDR3 DNA: TGTGCCTGGAGTGTAAACAGCCGCTATGGCTACACCTTC. Protein: CAWSVNSRYGYTF.

This clone was seen a handful of times. The V and J genes are TRBV29-1 and TRBJ2-7; 7 nucleotides match TRBD2. CDR3 length equals 10 residues. CDR1 is SQVTM and CDR2 is ANQGSEA in the germline V gene. V lost 5 bases to trimming and J lost 7 bases; unmatched junction nucleotides: 2. The CDR3 nucleotides read TGCAGCGTTTCTAGCGGAGAGCAGTACTTC. It codes for CSVSSGEQYF.

This clone was found a few times. The J gene is TRBJ2-3, the V gene TRBV11-2; D unclear. Germline V gene lookup returns CDR1 SGHAT and CDR2 FQNNGV. V gave up 3 bases and J gave up 4 bases, with 8 bases separating them. CDR3 length: 13 residues. CDR3 nucleotides: TGTGCCAGCAGCTTGTCGCCGGCAGATACGCAGTATTTT. Amino acid sequence: CASSLSPADTQYF.